The next 6 T cell receptor beta chains were all read from a single sample in a study of blood T cell repertoires in COVID-19. The table came from immunoSEQ multiplex PCR; TCRdb's copy has only in-frame clones and leaves some out. The sample contains about 98,000 clones, approximately 80% of which appear only once. Sequences were obtained from peripheral blood. The receptors shown here come from a man aged 65 to 85 with active or convalescent COVID-19.

The genes are TRBV4-2 and TRBJ2-6; D perhaps matches TRBD2 (5 bases). The CDR3 is 18 amino acids. The ends were cut back, 7 bases at V and 0 bases at J, with 19 bases in the middle. The germline gives CDR1 LGHNA, CDR2 YNFKEQ. The chain's CDR3 is CASTKEPGLGSGANVLTF. The CDR3 DNA reads TGTGCCAGCACTAAAGAACCGGGGTTGGGCTCTGGGGCCAACGTCCTGACTTTC.

This sequence joins TRBV7-2 and TRBJ2-7; 7 nucleotides agree with TRBD1. Germline CDR1 and CDR2: SGHTA and FQGNSA. CDR3 size: 14 residues. V lost 5 bases, J lost 0 bases, and 4 bases stayed unmatched. CDR3 sequence (DNA): TGTGCCAGCAGCCCGGACAGGCACTCCTACGAGCAGTACTTC. It encodes CASSPDRHSYEQYF.

The chain employs TRBV9 and TRBJ1-3; D is possibly TRBD1 (5 bases). The CDR3 has 14 amino acids. V dropped 3 bases and J dropped 3 bases, with 10 bases sitting between them. CDR1 is SGDLS and CDR2 is YYNGEE in the germline V gene. The CDR3 reads CASSAQGGGNTIYF. The CDR3 DNA sequence: TGTGCCAGCAGCGCCCAGGGTGGTGGAAACACCATATATTTT.

The sample holds a few counts of this clone. The rearrangement uses TRBV25-1 and TRBJ2-2; a possible D gene is TRBD1 (6 bases). CDR1 is MGHDK, CDR2 SYGVNS, per germline. Trimming removed 3 bases from V and 3 bases from J, with 14 bases in between. The CDR3 spans 16 residues. CDR3: CASSDTPTGHTGELFF. CDR3 in DNA: TGTGCCAGCAGTGATACCCCGACAGGACACACCGGGGAGCTGTTTTTT.

The chain carries TRBV3-1 (or the pseudogene TRBV3-2) and TRBJ1-2, with D possibly being TRBD1 (6 bases). Germline CDR1 is LGHDT and CDR2 is YNNKEL (reference sequence). The V and J ends lost 0 bases and 8 bases respectively, with 19 bases between them. The length of the CDR3 is 16 residues. The CDR3 sequence is CASSQDTLGGRLGYTF. CDR3 sequence (DNA): TGTGCCAGCAGCCAAGATACCTTGGGGGGGCGCCTCGGCTACACCTTC.

V and J are TRBV4-1 and TRBJ1-2; D uncertain. The CDR3 is 15 residues long. Trimming took 0 bases from V and 5 from J, leaving 13 bases between them. Germline CDR1 reads MGHRA; CDR2 reads YSYEKL. This CDR3 is CASSQDPPGTYGYTF. CDR3 DNA: TGCGCCAGCAGCCAAGATCCCCCAGGAACATATGGCTACACCTTC.